These 30 T cell receptor beta chains originate from one sample sequenced in a study of cytomegalovirus exposure and HLA in healthy donors (dated by TCRdb to 2016 to 2017). Library preparation used the immunoSEQ multiplex PCR assay. A mixture of 60 forward primers for TCR Vbeta segments and 13 reverse primers for TCR Jbeta segments was used in the multiplex PCR. This immuneACCESS table, as held by TCRdb, lists in-frame sequences with V and J called but not all clones. Of the missing ones, under half trace to an unresolved V gene in checked studies; the others have no known cause. The sample data list 210,000 or so clones, and 75% to 85% of these were observed just once. In total, the top ten clones hold around 2.9% of the sample. Material for sequencing was PBMCs. All receptors come from a woman aged 60-70 years in good health and CMV-seropositive.

The chain is built from TRBV5-4 and TRBJ1-2; D possibly corresponds to TRBD1 (5 bases). The CDR3 runs to 16 residues. Germline V CDR1 and CDR2: SGHNT, YYREEE (reference sequence). Trimming pared 0 bases from V and 6 bases from J, leaving 18 bases between. This chain's CDR3 is CASSLALGGGEDGYTF. DNA of the CDR3: TGTGCCAGCAGCTTGGCGTTGGGGGGAGGGGAAGATGGCTACACCTTC.

This chain connects TRBV11-2 to TRBJ1-2; D perhaps matches TRBD1 (5 bases). The CDR3 is 14 amino acids. Germline assignment: CDR1 SGHAT and CDR2 FQNNGV. The V gene lost 5 bases and the J gene lost 0 bases, with 10 bases spanning the gap. This CDR3 is CASSALGANYGYTF. In DNA, the CDR3 is TGTGCCAGCAGCGCCCTAGGGGCTAACTATGGCTACACCTTC.

The rearrangement links TRBV29-1 to TRBJ2-3; D not certain. Germline CDR1 reads SQVTM; CDR2 reads ANQGSEA. The CDR3 spans 11 residues. Trimming cost V 7 bases and J 0 bases, with 5 bases left between them. For the CDR3, the DNA is TGCAGCGCTACTAGCACAGATACGCAGTATTTT. It specifies CSATSTDTQYF.

The rearrangement uses TRBV6-5 and TRBJ2-7, with 9 bases fitting TRBD2. Germline CDR1 MNHEY, CDR2 SVGAGI. V shed 0 bases and J 2 bases; nucleotides not matched to a gene: 2. The CDR3 is 15 residues long. The CDR3 nucleotides are TGTGCCAGCAGTTACTCGACTAGCGGTACCTACGAGCAGTACTTC. It yields the protein CASSYSTSGTYEQYF.

The rearrangement uses TRBV6-1 and TRBJ1-1, with 7 nucleotides matching TRBD1. V gave up 4 bases and J gave up 8 bases; unmatched junction bases: 10. Germline V CDR1 and CDR2: MNHNS, SASEGT. This CDR3 has 14 amino acids. The CDR3 spells CASSVRQGSPEAFF. CDR3 nucleotides: TGTGCCAGCAGTGTCCGACAGGGAAGTCCCGAAGCTTTCTTT.

There are a few counts of this clone. The chain joins TRBV5-1 to TRBJ1-1; 7 positions match TRBD1. This CDR3 is built from 14 residues. V was pared by 4 bases and J by 6 bases, with 9 bases of the junction left unmatched. Germline CDR1 SGHRS, CDR2 YFSETQ. CDR3 amino acids: CASSRVEGAAEAFF. CDR3 sequence (DNA): TGCGCCAGCAGCCGGGTGGAGGGGGCGGCTGAAGCTTTCTTT.

V gene TRBV15 combines with J gene TRBJ1-5; D gene unclear. The CDR3 is 12 residues long. V was clipped by 1 base and J by 10 bases, with 8 bases between them. Germline lookup yields CDR1 LNHNV and CDR2 YYDKDF (reference sequence). The CDR3 DNA is TGTGCCACCAGCAGAGTCGAGGGACCCCAGCATTTT. Its translation is CATSRVEGPQHF.

As DNA, the CDR3 is TGCGCCAGCAGTTACTCCGGGACAGGGGGCGGCATTCAGTACTTC. This encodes CASSYSGTGGGIQYF. This rearrangement joins TRBV5-1 to TRBJ2-4, with 12 bases aligning to TRBD1. Germline V gene data show CDR1 as SGHRS and CDR2 as YFSETQ. J lost 9 bases, V lost 5 bases, and 9 bases had no gene match. The CDR3 sequence is 15 residues long.

The rearrangement links TRBV10-3 to TRBJ1-2; D may be TRBD1 (6 bases). CDR3 length equals 15 residues. V was clipped by 6 bases and J by 2 bases, with 16 bases between them. CDR1 is ENHRY and CDR2 is SYGVKD in the germline V gene. CDR3 in DNA: TGTGCCATCAGCGCCGGACAGCCGATGAACTATGGCTACACCTTC. Residues: CAISAGQPMNYGYTF.

The V call is TRBV5-1, the J call TRBJ2-3; 8 nucleotides align to TRBD2. The trim removed 0 bases at V and 8 bases at J, leaving 17 bases unmatched. Germline V gives CDR1 SGHRS, CDR2 YFSETQ. The CDR3 sequence is 18 residues long. The CDR3 region has the DNA TGCGCCAGCAGCTTGGGGAGCGCCCGGGCTACCGGGGGGGGTACGCAGTATTTT. The encoded protein is CASSLGSARATGGGTQYF.

This clone was observed once. The CDR3 DNA sequence: TGTGCCTGGAGTTTGGGCCAAGCCTACGAGCAGTACTTC. Translation: CAWSLGQAYEQYF. The chain carries TRBV30 and TRBJ2-7, with no clear D. Looked up from germline, CDR1 is GTSNPN and CDR2 is SVGIG (reference sequence). V shed 2 bases and J shed 2 bases, with 10 bases lying between them. This CDR3 comprises 13 residues. The full variable domain, with the rest looked up from reference TRBV30 and TRBJ2-7, is SQTIHQWPATLVQPVGSPLSLECTVEGTSNPNLYWYRQAAGRGLQLLFYSVGIGQISSEVPQNLSASRPQDRQFILSSKKLLLSDSGFYLCAWSLGQAYEQYFGPGTRLTVT.

CDR3 protein: CASRTRQGNTDTQYF. The CDR3, as DNA: TGTGCCAGCAGGACCCGACAGGGTAACACAGATACGCAGTATTTT. The chain is built from TRBV5-4 and TRBJ2-3, with 7 bases identical to TRBD1. The J segment lost 2 bases and the V segment lost 5 bases, leaving 8 bases of the junction unmatched. The CDR3 is 15 residues long. The V gene's germline CDR1 is SGHNT and CDR2 YYREEE (reference sequence).

The rearrangement joins TRBV2 to TRBJ1-1; tentative D call: TRBD1 (5 bases). The CDR3 is made up of 14 amino acids. The ends were cut back, 7 bases at V and 5 bases at J, with 17 bases in the middle. Germline V lookup: CDR1 SNHLY, CDR2 FYNNEI. The CDR3 region has the DNA TGTGCCAGCAAGGTCGGGGGAATAGGGACTGAAGCTTTCTTT. Encoded protein: CASKVGGIGTEAFF.

CDR3 coding DNA: TGTGCCAGCTCACCGACAGATTCCCATCAGCCCCAGCATTTT. Amino acid sequence: CASSPTDSHQPQHF. This rearrangement joins TRBV18 to TRBJ1-5; a possible D gene is TRBD1 (5 bases). From germline, CDR1 is KGHSH and CDR2 LQKENI. V lost 3 bases and J lost 5, with 11 bases in between. This CDR3 spans 14 amino acids. Based on the CDR3 plus reference TRBV18 and TRBJ1-5, the full variable domain is NAGVMQNPRHLVRRRGQEARLRCSPMKGHSHVYWYRQLPEEGLKFMVYLQKENIIDESGMPKERFSAEFPKEGPSILRIQQVVRGDSAAYFCASSPTDSHQPQHFGDGTRLSIL.

Here the CDR3 DNA reads TGTGCCTGGGGAGTAAACACCGGGGAGCTGTTTTTT. Translated, it gives CAWGVNTGELFF. The gene calls are TRBV30 and TRBJ2-2; D is undetermined. The CDR3 totals 12 residues. Trimming cost V 5 bases and J 2 bases, with 6 bases left between them. Germline V gene data show CDR1 as GTSNPN and CDR2 as SVGIG (reference sequence).

This chain joins TRBV10-3 and TRBJ2-6; D call uncertain. The CDR3 has 15 residues. Germline V gives CDR1 ENHRY, CDR2 SYGVKD. Between the trimmed V and J ends, which lost 3 bases and 0 bases, there was a span of 6 bases. CDR3 protein: CAISDNGSGANVLTF. DNA of the CDR3: TGTGCCATCAGTGATAACGGCTCTGGGGCCAACGTCCTGACTTTC.

The rearrangement links TRBV7-9 to TRBJ2-3, with D perhaps matching TRBD1 (6 bases). CDR1 is SEHNR, CDR2 FQNEAQ, per germline (reference sequence). Trimming removed 2 bases at V and 0 bases at J, with 9 bases between. This CDR3 has 15 residues. As DNA, the CDR3 is TGTGCCAGCAGCTTACGACAGGTTAGCACAGATACGCAGTATTTT. Translated: CASSLRQVSTDTQYF.

This chain uses TRBV27 with TRBJ1-5, with TRBD1 identical over 10 bases. The CDR3 has 14 residues. Unmatched junction bases numbered 5, after V lost 5 bases and J lost 7 bases. The germline V gene has CDR1 MNHEY and CDR2 SMNVEV (reference sequence). In nucleotides, the CDR3 is TGTGCCAGCAGTCCGGGACAGGGGCACCAGCCCCAGCATTTT. This sequence encodes CASSPGQGHQPQHF.

The rearrangement joins TRBV30 to TRBJ2-3; D is possibly TRBD1 (5 bases). V was cut by 2 bases and J by 3 bases, with 15 bases left in between. The germline CDR1 and CDR2 sequences are GTSNPN and SVGIG (reference sequence). The CDR3 length is 15 residues. The CDR3 reads CAWSPLGATTDTQYF. In DNA form, the CDR3 reads TGTGCCTGGAGTCCTCTAGGGGCGACAACAGATACGCAGTATTTT. Full variable domain (rest looked up from reference TRBV30 and TRBJ2-3): SQTIHQWPATLVQPVGSPLSLECTVEGTSNPNLYWYRQAAGRGLQLLFYSVGIGQISSEVPQNLSASRPQDRQFILSSKKLLLSDSGFYLCAWSPLGATTDTQYFGPGTRLTVL.

In this sample, this clone turned up a few times. This sample also contains other DNA sequences that code for the same CDR3. The chain uses TRBV2 and TRBJ2-7; 9 nucleotides agree with TRBD2. The CDR3 extends over 13 amino acids. The V gene end was trimmed by 5 bases and the J gene end by 7 bases; junction bases not matched to a gene: 6. Germline V gene data show CDR1 as SNHLY and CDR2 as FYNNEI. In nucleotides, the CDR3 is TGTGCCAGCAGTCCCGGGACTAGCTATGAGCAGTACTTC. Protein sequence: CASSPGTSYEQYF.

Only a few counts were recorded for this clone. J is TRBJ1-2 and V is TRBV18; no clear D. Germline V gives CDR1 KGHSH, CDR2 LQKENI. This CDR3 contains 14 residues. The V gene lost 3 bases and the J gene lost 8 bases, with 16 bases spanning the gap. The CDR3 region is CASSPVVRRGGYTF. The CDR3 DNA reads as TGTGCCAGCTCACCCGTTGTGAGGCGAGGGGGCTACACCTTC.

This clone was seen only a few times. This chain uses TRBV7-2 with TRBJ2-1; 9 bases are a match to TRBD2. Trimming took 3 bases from V and 14 from J; bases not matched to a gene: 11. The CDR3 sequence is 14 residues long. The germline gives CDR1 SGHTA, CDR2 FQGNSA. The CDR3 nucleotides read TGTGCCAGCAGCTTTAGCGGGAGTGATCCCAAAAAGTTCTTC. Protein product: CASSFSGSDPKKFF.

The V call is TRBV18, the J call TRBJ1-2; no firm D call. V lost 1 base, J lost 0 bases, and 12 bases lay in between. Germline CDR1 reads KGHSH; CDR2 reads LQKENI. This CDR3 has 16 amino acids. CDR3 residues: CASSPRRVGANYGYTF. The CDR3 DNA sequence: TGTGCCAGCTCACCACGGCGGGTTGGGGCTAACTATGGCTACACCTTC.

The V and J genes are TRBV30 and TRBJ1-5; D gene ambiguous. The CDR3 is 15 amino acids. Deletions cut 2 bases from V and 0 bases from J, with 11 bases between. Germline CDR1 GTSNPN, CDR2 SVGIG (reference sequence). As DNA, the CDR3 is TGTGCCTGGAGTCCCCAGGCCTATAGCAATCAGCCCCAGCATTTT. Its protein product is CAWSPQAYSNQPQHF.

Comment on this clone: This could be a read error, since a much larger clone is one nucleotide away. The V and J genes are TRBV5-6 and TRBJ1-5; D might be TRBD1 (5 bases). Germline loops: CDR1 SGHDT, CDR2 YYEEEE. V was shortened by 0 bases and J by 0 bases, with 7 bases between the two germline ends. The length of the CDR3 is 15 residues. The CDR3 DNA reads as TGTGCCAGCAGCTTGGAGGGGTATAGCAATCAGCCCCAGCATTTT. This codes for CASSLEGYSNQPQHF.

The chain recombines TRBV2 with TRBJ1-6; D is undetermined. There are 14 residues in the CDR3. V was shortened by 7 bases and J by 10 bases, with 17 bases between the two germline ends. CDR1 and CDR2 (germline): SNHLY, FYNNEI. The CDR3 coding sequence is TGTGCCAGCATTCCGAACTTAGATGCGTCACCCCTCCACTTT. This codes for CASIPNLDASPLHF.

The genes are TRBV7-2 and TRBJ2-7; TRBD1 matches 7 bases. This CDR3 has 13 residues. CDR1 SGHTA and CDR2 FQGNSA come from the germline V gene. The V gene end was trimmed by 6 bases and the J gene end by 3 bases; junction bases not matched to a gene: 5. The CDR3 DNA reads TGTGCCAGCAGTGAGGGACAGCTCTACGAGCAGTACTTC. It translates to CASSEGQLYEQYF.

The chain carries TRBV19 and TRBJ2-3; TRBD2 is a possible D gene (7 bases). Germline V gene lookup returns CDR1 LNHDA and CDR2 SQIVND (reference sequence). The CDR3 runs to 15 residues. Between the trimmed V and J ends, which lost 7 bases and 2 bases, there was a span of 16 bases. The CDR3: CASTKGGLTTDTQYF. The CDR3 region has the DNA TGTGCCAGTACAAAGGGGGGACTAACCACAGATACGCAGTATTTT.

The V gene is TRBV9, the J gene TRBJ2-3; possibly TRBD2 for D (5 bases). Trimming took off 7 bases at V and 6 bases at J, with 18 bases between the two ends. This CDR3 region has 14 residues. Germline V lookup: CDR1 SGDLS, CDR2 YYNGEE. CDR3 protein: CASGITSRSDTQYF. DNA of the CDR3: TGTGCCAGCGGTATTACTAGTAGGTCCGATACGCAGTATTTT.

This sequence joins TRBV7-2 and TRBJ2-5; 9 bases are shared with TRBD2. V lost 3 bases and J lost 5; bases outside the gene matches: 7. The germline gives CDR1 SGHTA, CDR2 FQGNSA. The CDR3 extends over 15 amino acids. Here the CDR3 reads CASSFQRGERETQYF. CDR3 nucleotide sequence: TGTGCCAGCAGCTTTCAGCGGGGGGAGAGGGAGACCCAGTACTTC.